This T cell receptor (beta chain) was recovered during a study of identical twins. TCRdb called the 5' RACE reads again in MiXCR, with one record for every CDR3 protein. The top ten hold around 0.47% of the sample, which has about 530,000 distinct CDR3 sequences, about 22% seen once. The same sample was also studied in work on yellow fever vaccine responses in identical twins.

The sequenced material came from CD4+ T cells sorted from blood. This TCR derives from a woman aged 18-29 years in good health.

CDR3 coding DNA: TGTGCCAGCAGCGAGCTCCAAGTAGGGGGCGAGCAGTACTTC. Translating gives CASSELQVGGEQYF. V and J are TRBV7-8 and TRBJ2-7; tentatively, D is TRBD1 (6 bases). There are 14 residues in the CDR3. CDR1 is SGHVS and CDR2 is FQNEAQ in the germline V gene. V shed 5 bases and J shed 6 bases, with 17 bases lying between them.